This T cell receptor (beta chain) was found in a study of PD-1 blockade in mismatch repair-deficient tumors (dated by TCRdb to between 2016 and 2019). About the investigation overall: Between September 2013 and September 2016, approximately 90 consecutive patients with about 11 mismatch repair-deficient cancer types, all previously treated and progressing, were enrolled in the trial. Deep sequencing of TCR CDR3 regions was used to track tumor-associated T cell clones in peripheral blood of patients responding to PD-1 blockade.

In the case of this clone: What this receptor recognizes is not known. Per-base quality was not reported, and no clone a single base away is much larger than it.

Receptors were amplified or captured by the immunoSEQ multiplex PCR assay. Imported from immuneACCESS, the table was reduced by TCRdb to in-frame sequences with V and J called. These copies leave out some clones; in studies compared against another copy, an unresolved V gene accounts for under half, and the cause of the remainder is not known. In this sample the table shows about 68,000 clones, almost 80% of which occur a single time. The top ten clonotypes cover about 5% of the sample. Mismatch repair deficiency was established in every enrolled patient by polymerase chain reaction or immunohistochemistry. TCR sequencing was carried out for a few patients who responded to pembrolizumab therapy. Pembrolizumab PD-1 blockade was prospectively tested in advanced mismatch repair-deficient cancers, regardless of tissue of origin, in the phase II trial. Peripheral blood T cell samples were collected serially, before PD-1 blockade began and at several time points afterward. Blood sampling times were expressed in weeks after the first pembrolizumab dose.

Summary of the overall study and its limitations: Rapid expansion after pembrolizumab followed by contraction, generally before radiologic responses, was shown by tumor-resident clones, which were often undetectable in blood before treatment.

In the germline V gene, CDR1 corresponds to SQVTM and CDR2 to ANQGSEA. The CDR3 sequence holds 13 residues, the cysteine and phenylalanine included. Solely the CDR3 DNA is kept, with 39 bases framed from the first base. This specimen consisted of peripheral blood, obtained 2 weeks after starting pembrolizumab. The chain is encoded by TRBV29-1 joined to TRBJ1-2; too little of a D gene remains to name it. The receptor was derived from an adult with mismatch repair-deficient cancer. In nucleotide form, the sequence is TGCAGTGCACCTTGGGTGGGGAACTATGGCTACACCTTC. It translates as CSAPWVGNYGYTF.